The text below deals with one TCR beta chain. This record comes from a study of cytomegalovirus exposure and HLA in healthy donors. Here immunoSEQ multiplex PCR was the method, and the copy in TCRdb shows in-frame clones only, minus some. The sample has 90,000 to 130,000 clones, approximately 90% seen once. V lost 4 bases and J lost 7; bases outside the gene matches: 7. CDR1 MDHEN and CDR2 SYDVKM come from the germline V gene. This CDR3 spans 15 amino acids. This TCR was recovered from a woman aged 30 to 39 in good health and CMV-seropositive. Sequenced material: PBMCs. J is TRBJ2-7 and V is TRBV28, with TRBD2 matching over 13 bases. Here the CDR3 DNA reads TGTGCCAGCAGTTGGGAGGGACTAGCGGGAAAGGAGCAGTACTTC. This encodes CASSWEGLAGKEQYF.